The 20 T cell receptor beta chains given below trace back to one sample, sequenced in a study of siplizumab effects on memory and regulatory T cells. Using immunoSEQ multiplex PCR, the repertoire was profiled, and TCRdb retains in-frame clones only, with some absent. The sample has 65,000 to 70,000 clones, approximately 88% seen once. The sample was Tregs sorted from blood. These TCRs come from a human donor in good health.

V is TRBV5-1 and J is TRBJ2-7, with 8 nucleotides matching TRBD2. This CDR3 region has 15 residues. From germline, CDR1 is SGHRS and CDR2 YFSETQ. Germline trimming cut 4 bases from V and 0 bases from J; bases unmatched to any gene: 6. CDR3 bases: TGCGCCAGCAGCCGGGGGGGGCAGGGCTCCTACGAGCAGTACTTC. As protein: CASSRGGQGSYEQYF.

The chain couples TRBV5-1 to TRBJ2-5; D gene uncertain. V gave up 4 bases and J gave up 1 base, with 11 bases separating them. The CDR3 covers 14 residues. Per germline, CDR1 SGHRS and CDR2 YFSETQ. The CDR3: CASSLSEAQETQYF. CDR3 nucleotides: TGCGCCAGCAGCCTCTCCGAGGCCCAAGAGACCCAGTACTTC. The full variable domain, completed using reference TRBV5-1 and TRBJ2-5, is KAGVTQTPRYLIKTRGQQVTLSCSPISGHRSVSWYQQTPGQGLQFLFEYFSETQRNKGNFPGRFSGRQFSNSRSEMNVSTLELGDSALYLCASSLSEAQETQYFGPGTRLLVL.

The rearrangement uses TRBV19 and TRBJ2-2, with D unclear. Germline values: CDR1 LNHDA, CDR2 SQIVND (reference sequence). The CDR3 loop spans 13 amino acids. The ends were cut back, 0 bases at V and 5 bases at J, with 4 bases in the middle. The CDR3 DNA sequence: TGTGCCAGTAGTATAGAGGGTACCGGGGAGCTGTTTTTT. This gives the protein CASSIEGTGELFF.

This chain uses TRBV7-3 with TRBJ2-1; 7 bases fit TRBD2. The CDR3 has 16 amino acids. Germline V gene data show CDR1 as SGHTA and CDR2 as FQGTGA. Trimming cost V 5 bases and J 7 bases; bases outside gene matches: 14. The CDR3 loop is CASSPQPKDGGNEQFF. The CDR3 region has the DNA TGTGCCAGCAGCCCCCAGCCAAAAGACGGGGGGAATGAGCAGTTCTTC.

This chain joins TRBV5-1 and TRBJ1-1, with a tentative D call TRBD1 (5 bases). This CDR3 has 13 amino acids. Looked up from germline, CDR1 is SGHRS and CDR2 is YFSETQ. V lost 7 bases and J lost 5, with 15 bases in between. CDR3 amino acids: CASSGGGVTEAFF. CDR3 nucleotide sequence: TGCGCCAGCTCCGGGGGGGGAGTAACTGAAGCTTTCTTT.

This sequence joins TRBV18 and TRBJ2-2, with TRBD1 matching over 10 bases. The V segment lost 4 bases and the J segment 5 bases; nucleotides outside the gene matches: 7. The CDR3 length is 16 residues. Germline lookup yields CDR1 KGHSH and CDR2 LQKENI. CDR3 region: CASSRPGQGKTGELFF. CDR3 DNA sequence: TGTGCCAGCTCACGACCGGGACAGGGGAAGACCGGGGAGCTGTTTTTT. The whole variable domain, filled in from reference TRBV18 and TRBJ2-2, reads NAGVMQNPRHLVRRRGQEARLRCSPMKGHSHVYWYRQLPEEGLKFMVYLQKENIIDESGMPKERFSAEFPKEGPSILRIQQVVRGDSAAYFCASSRPGQGKTGELFFGEGSRLTVL.

The chain employs TRBV5-4 and TRBJ2-3; no definite D call. This CDR3 spans 11 amino acids. Germline-derived CDR1 and CDR2 are SGHNT and YYREEE (reference sequence). The V gene lost 6 bases and the J gene lost 4 bases, with 6 bases spanning the gap. The CDR3 loop reads CASIRADTQYF. In DNA, the CDR3 is TGTGCCAGCATAAGAGCAGATACGCAGTATTTT.

The chain is built from TRBV25-1 and TRBJ2-7, with D tentatively TRBD2 (5 bases). Germline V gene lookup returns CDR1 MGHDK and CDR2 SYGVNS. CDR3 length: 12 residues. The V end lost 5 bases, the J end lost 4 bases, and 9 bases lay between the germline ends. This chain's CDR3 is CASSPGGYEQYF. CDR3 in DNA: TGTGCCAGCAGTCCTGGCGGGTACGAGCAGTACTTC.

The chain couples TRBV27 to TRBJ2-3; D is perhaps TRBD2 (5 bases). CDR3 length equals 15 residues. From germline, CDR1 is MNHEY and CDR2 SMNVEV (reference sequence). V shed 2 bases and J shed 0 bases, with 9 bases lying between them. Written as DNA, the CDR3 is TGTGCCAGCAGTTTAATTACGGGGAGCACAGATACGCAGTATTTT. Protein: CASSLITGSTDTQYF.

This clone was detected a few times. The J gene is TRBJ2-5, the V gene TRBV7-6; D unclear. CDR3 length: 13 residues. V lost 5 bases and J 4 bases, leaving 11 bases between the germline ends. The germline V gene encodes CDR1 SGHVS and CDR2 FNYEAQ. The CDR3 coding sequence is TGTGCCAGCAGCCTCCTTTTGAGAGAGACCCAGTACTTC. Protein: CASSLLLRETQYF. The variable domain in full, completed from reference TRBV7-6 and TRBJ2-5, reads GAGVSQSPRYKVTKRGQDVALRCDPISGHVSLYWYRQALGQGPEFLTYFNYEAQQDKSGLPNDRFSAERPEGSISTLTIQRTEQRDSAMYRCASSLLLRETQYFGPGTRLLVL.

DNA for the CDR3: TGTGCCAGCAGCTTATTAGTCGGGAGCGGTAAGACCCAGTACTTC. It encodes CASSLLVGSGKTQYF. The J gene is TRBJ2-5, the V gene TRBV7-2; a possible D gene is TRBD2 (6 bases). CDR3 length equals 15 residues. Trimming took off 2 bases at V and 6 bases at J, with 16 bases between the two ends. Germline assignment: CDR1 SGHTA and CDR2 FQGNSA. Variable domain in full (rest from reference TRBV7-2 and TRBJ2-5): GAGVSQSPSNKVTEKGKDVELRCDPISGHTALYWYRQSLGQGLEFLIYFQGNSAPDKSGLPSDRFSAERTGGSVSTLTIQRTQQEDSAVYLCASSLLVGSGKTQYFGPGTRLLVL.

The J gene is TRBJ2-7, the V gene TRBV19, with D possibly TRBD1 on 6 matching bases. The CDR3 loop spans 14 amino acids. Between the trimmed V and J ends, which lost 6 bases and 5 bases, there was a span of 17 bases. The germline gives CDR1 LNHDA, CDR2 SQIVND (reference sequence). The CDR3: CASRSTGTFDEQYF. In DNA, the CDR3 is TGTGCCAGTAGATCGACCGGGACATTCGACGAGCAGTACTTC.

This chain joins TRBV10-3 and TRBJ2-3, with 13 bases lining up with TRBD2. Germline CDR1 ENHRY, CDR2 SYGVKD. The CDR3 loop spans 17 amino acids. After removal of 2 bases from V and 6 bases from J, the junction contained 8 bases not matched to a gene. The CDR3 sequence: CAISEPTGTSGTDTQYF. The CDR3 DNA follows: TGTGCCATCAGTGAGCCAACCGGGACTAGCGGGACTGATACGCAGTATTTT.

J is TRBJ2-1 and V is TRBV29-1, with 7 bases lining up with TRBD2. Germline-derived CDR1 and CDR2 are SQVTM and ANQGSEA. The CDR3 covers 12 residues. V was pared by 6 bases and J by 4 bases, with 3 bases of the junction left unmatched. CDR3 sequence (DNA): TGCAGCGTAGTCGGGGGGTACAATGAGCAGTTCTTC. Its translation: CSVVGGYNEQFF.

The chain carries TRBV6-6 and TRBJ1-1; no clear D gene. This CDR3 has 13 residues. Trimming shortened V by 7 bases and J by 1 base, and 10 bases separated the two germline ends. The germline V gene encodes CDR1 MNHNY and CDR2 SVGAGI (reference sequence). CDR3 in amino acids: CASNRLPNTEAFF. The CDR3 DNA follows: TGTGCCAGCAACCGACTACCGAACACTGAAGCTTTCTTT.

J is TRBJ1-1 and V is TRBV15; D is undetermined. Per germline, CDR1 LNHNV and CDR2 YYDKDF (reference sequence). The CDR3 runs to 15 residues. The V end was cut by 0 bases, the J end by 5 bases, with 13 bases between. CDR3 region: CATSRDRSRRTEAFF. The CDR3 DNA is TGTGCCACCAGCAGAGATCGTAGCAGGCGGACTGAAGCTTTCTTT.

This clone was observed a handful of times. The rearrangement links TRBV29-1 to TRBJ2-1, with D maybe TRBD1 (6 bases). The CDR3 is 15 amino acids. V was trimmed by 7 bases and J by 12 bases, leaving 28 bases between them. Germline CDR1 is SQVTM and CDR2 is ANQGSEA. CDR3 sequence: CSARGPTTGPSGQFF. The CDR3 DNA sequence: TGCAGCGCCCGCGGGCCAACAACAGGGCCGTCGGGGCAGTTCTTC.

The J gene is TRBJ1-5, the V gene TRBV19; no firm D call. V was cut by 5 bases and J by 1 base, with 12 bases left in between. The CDR3 length is 15 residues. Germline CDR1 is LNHDA and CDR2 is SQIVND (reference sequence). The CDR3, as DNA: TGTGCCAGTAGTTATGTCGGTCAGAGCAATCAGCCCCAGCATTTT. Translation gives CASSYVGQSNQPQHF.

This clone was found once. The V gene is TRBV5-1, the J gene TRBJ2-3; D uncertain. Trimming stripped 7 bases from V and 5 bases from J, with 8 bases between. The CDR3 has 11 amino acids. The germline CDR1 and CDR2 sequences are SGHRS and YFSETQ. CDR3 protein: CASATLDTQYF. CDR3 in DNA: TGCGCCAGCGCGACGTTAGATACGCAGTATTTT.

The J gene is TRBJ2-1, the V gene TRBV5-1; TRBD2 matches 10 bases. Looked up from germline, CDR1 is SGHRS and CDR2 is YFSETQ. The V segment lost 7 bases and the J segment 6 bases; nucleotides outside the gene matches: 4. This CDR3 has 13 residues. CDR3 residues: CASGRTSGNEQFF. The CDR3 bases are TGCGCCAGCGGGAGGACTAGCGGCAATGAGCAGTTCTTC.